The next 21 T cell receptor beta chains were all read from a single sample in a study of blood T cell repertoires in COVID-19. Sequenced by immunoSEQ multiplex PCR; TCRdb stores in-frame clones only, minus some. In the table there are about 300,000 clones, 65% to 90% of which are singletons. The sequencing sample was made of PBMCs or T cells enriched from blood (not recorded which). The receptors were gathered from a young woman who had recovered from COVID-19.

The rearrangement uses TRBV10-2 and TRBJ2-7; 9 bases agree with TRBD2. Per germline, CDR1 WSHSY and CDR2 SAAADI. V trimming: 7 bases; J trimming: 7 bases; junction bases outside the gene matches: 11. The CDR3 covers 14 residues. CDR3 protein: CASTELAGSLEQYF. The DNA for the CDR3 is TGCGCCAGCACCGAGCTAGCGGGAAGCTTAGAGCAGTACTTC.

The chain uses TRBV21-1 and TRBJ2-1; TRBD2 was called by the table and not checked on the DNA. TRBV21-1 is assigned pseudogene status. The CDR3 has 17 residues. CDR3 nucleotide sequence: TGTGCCAGCAGCCCAACGGTACTAGCGGGAGCTTACAATGAGCAGTTCTTC. As protein: CASSPTVLAGAYNEQFF.

The genes are TRBV29-1 and TRBJ2-7; 7 bases align to TRBD1. The germline CDR1 and CDR2 sequences are SQVTM and ANQGSEA. This CDR3 contains 13 residues. The ends lost 6 bases at V and 2 bases at J; junction bases unmatched: 7. CDR3 nucleotide sequence: TGCAGCGTGATCCGGGACAGTCCCTACGAGCAGTACTTC. This encodes CSVIRDSPYEQYF.

The CDR3 protein is CASSWGQTNYGYTF. In nucleotides, the CDR3 is TGTGCCAGCAGCTGGGGACAGACTAACTATGGCTACACCTTC. J is TRBJ1-2 and V is TRBV5-6; the match to TRBD1 covers 7 bases. The CDR3 runs to 14 residues. V shed 3 bases, J shed 0 bases, and the junction held 2 bases outside the gene matches. CDR1 and CDR2 from the germline V gene are SGHDT and YYEEEE.

This rearrangement joins TRBV6-5 to TRBJ2-5, with 11 bases fitting TRBD2. CDR1 is MNHEY and CDR2 is SVGAGI in the germline V gene. V shed 5 bases and J 9 bases; nucleotides not matched to a gene: 2. The CDR3 is 12 amino acids. CDR3 coding DNA: TGTGCCAGCAGTCGACTAGCGGGGCCCCAGTACTTC. It specifies CASSRLAGPQYF.

The chain carries TRBV18 and TRBJ1-1, with D maybe TRBD1 (5 bases). This CDR3 has 13 residues. Germline assignment: CDR1 KGHSH and CDR2 LQKENI. V shed 2 bases and J shed 1 base, with 5 bases lying between them. CDR3 coding DNA: TGTGCCAGCTCACCAGGGGCGAACACTGAAGCTTTCTTT. Its translation: CASSPGANTEAFF.

J is TRBJ1-2 and V is TRBV19; D is perhaps TRBD1 (6 bases). Germline lookup yields CDR1 LNHDA and CDR2 SQIVND (reference sequence). This CDR3 is 12 amino acids long. The V gene lost 4 bases and the J gene lost 7 bases, with 10 bases spanning the gap. The CDR3 sequence: CASSTPGVGYTF. CDR3 in DNA: TGTGCCAGTAGTACTCCAGGGGTTGGCTACACCTTC.

This clone was recorded a few times. The junction departs from germline at one end; a sequencing error may be responsible. The chain recombines TRBV5-1 with TRBJ2-1, with 15 positions matching TRBD2. CDR1 is SGHRS, CDR2 YFSETQ, per germline. CDR3 length equals 17 residues. CDR3 protein: CASSLGLAGGLYNEQFF. In DNA, the CDR3 is TGCGCCAGCAGTTTGGGACTAGCGGGGGGTCTTTACAATGAGCAGTTCTTC.

This sequence joins TRBV27 and TRBJ1-1, with no clear D. Germline CDR1 reads MNHEY; CDR2 reads SMNVEV (reference sequence). This CDR3 spans 16 amino acids. V lost 3 bases, J lost 5 bases, and 19 bases lay in between. The CDR3 protein is CASSFPPGLPQTEAFF. As DNA, the CDR3 is TGTGCCAGCAGTTTCCCTCCTGGACTTCCCCAAACTGAAGCTTTCTTT.

The rearrangement links TRBV5-1 to TRBJ1-4, with D maybe TRBD1 (6 bases). CDR3 size: 13 residues. V gave up 4 bases and J gave up 14 bases, with 18 bases separating them. CDR1 and CDR2 from the germline V gene are SGHRS and YFSETQ. The CDR3: CASSAGTGSELFF. CDR3 nucleotides: TGCGCCAGCAGCGCCGGAACAGGGAGTGAGCTGTTTTTT.

The chain has TRBV5-4 and TRBJ2-5, with TRBD1 matching 9 bases. The V segment lost 4 bases and the J segment 4 bases; nucleotides outside the gene matches: 11. The CDR3 is 16 amino acids. Germline lookup yields CDR1 SGHNT and CDR2 YYREEE (reference sequence). The CDR3 sequence is CASSQHGGQGLETQYF. CDR3 DNA: TGTGCCAGCAGCCAACACGGAGGACAGGGGCTAGAGACCCAGTACTTC.

The chain carries TRBV7-7 and TRBJ2-7, with D possibly matching TRBD2 (5 bases). V lost 2 bases and J 3 bases, leaving 14 bases between the germline ends. CDR1 is SSHAT and CDR2 is FNYEAQ in the germline V gene (reference sequence). The CDR3 runs to 15 residues. DNA of the CDR3: TGTGCCAGCAGCTTACGTGACGGGAACGGCTACGAGCAGTACTTC. Translating it yields CASSLRDGNGYEQYF.

V usage is TRBV9 and J usage is TRBJ2-1; 9 bases fit TRBD2. V trimming: 0 bases; J trimming: 5 bases; junction bases outside the gene matches: 3. The germline V gene encodes CDR1 SGDLS and CDR2 YYNGEE. CDR3 length: 15 residues. CDR3 loop: CASSVETSGNNEQFF. The CDR3 nucleotides are TGTGCCAGCAGCGTAGAGACTAGCGGAAACAATGAGCAGTTCTTC.

The rearrangement uses TRBV19 and TRBJ1-1, with 7 bases matching TRBD1. The CDR3 has 16 residues. V shed 3 bases, J shed 5 bases, and the junction held 12 bases outside the gene matches. Per germline, CDR1 LNHDA and CDR2 SQIVND (reference sequence). The CDR3 sequence is CASSIWNRGEGTEAFF. The DNA for the CDR3 is TGTGCCAGTAGTATCTGGAACAGGGGAGAGGGGACTGAAGCTTTCTTT. Full variable domain (rest looked up from reference TRBV19 and TRBJ1-1): DGGITQSPKYLFRKEGQNVTLSCEQNLNHDAMYWYRQDPGQGLRLIYYSQIVNDFQKGDIAEGYSVSREKKESFPLTVTSAQKNPTAFYLCASSIWNRGEGTEAFFGQGTRLTVV.

The genes are TRBV18 and TRBJ1-1; tentative D call: TRBD1 (5 bases). Germline CDR1 reads KGHSH; CDR2 reads LQKENI. Trimming cost V 11 bases and J 1 base, with 20 bases left between them. The length of the CDR3 is 15 residues. The CDR3 sequence is CAARAGPVTNTEAFF. In DNA form, the CDR3 reads TGTGCCGCTCGGGCAGGGCCGGTGACGAACACTGAAGCTTTCTTT.

This chain uses TRBV7-3 with TRBJ1-1, with no clear D. V gave up 1 base and J gave up 6 bases, with 15 bases separating them. The length of the CDR3 is 15 residues. In germline, CDR1 is SGHTA, CDR2 FQGTGA. CDR3 residues: CASSLMSAGLSEAFF. CDR3 bases: TGTGCCAGCAGCTTAATGTCCGCGGGCTTGTCTGAAGCTTTCTTT.

The chain joins TRBV4-1 to TRBJ2-7; D possibly corresponds to TRBD1 (6 bases). This CDR3 spans 14 amino acids. With 4 bases removed from V and 7 bases from J, the gap between germline ends came to 17 bases. CDR1 and CDR2 (germline): MGHRA, YSYEKL. CDR3 bases: TGCGCCAGCAGCCGGGACACTCCCGTCGGGGAGCAGTACTTC. Its translation is CASSRDTPVGEQYF.

V is TRBV4-2 and J is TRBJ2-4, with D possibly being TRBD1 (5 bases). CDR3 length: 12 residues. The germline V gene has CDR1 LGHNA and CDR2 YNFKEQ. V was trimmed by 3 bases and J by 5 bases, leaving 5 bases between them. CDR3: CASSQGQNIQYF. CDR3 nucleotides: TGTGCCAGCAGCCAGGGGCAAAACATTCAGTACTTC.

The chain uses TRBV7-8 and TRBJ2-2; the match to TRBD2 covers 9 bases. Losses at the gene ends were 7 bases for V and 5 bases for J; bases not matched to a gene: 17. Germline assignment: CDR1 SGHVS and CDR2 FQNEAQ. The CDR3 is made up of 18 amino acids. The CDR3 sequence is CASILSGLAGIRTGELFF. The CDR3 coding sequence is TGTGCCAGCATCCTTTCCGGGCTAGCGGGAATACGGACCGGGGAGCTGTTTTTT.

This chain uses TRBV6-4 with TRBJ2-3; 7 bases are shared with TRBD2. The CDR3 extends over 15 amino acids. Trimming at V came to 2 bases and at J to 4 bases, leaving 6 bases not matched to a gene. Germline V gene data show CDR1 as MRHNA and CDR2 as SNTAGT. The CDR3 loop reads CASSDTGEGPDTQYF. The CDR3, as DNA: TGTGCCAGCAGTGACACGGGGGAGGGACCAGATACGCAGTATTTT.

The rearrangement uses TRBV3-1 (or the pseudogene TRBV3-2) and TRBJ1-3; a possible D gene is TRBD1 (5 bases). Germline V gives CDR1 LGHDT, CDR2 YNNKEL (reference sequence). The CDR3 sequence is 15 residues long. The ends were cut back, 2 bases at V and 3 bases at J, with 11 bases in the middle. The CDR3 region is CASSQQGVSGNTIYF. CDR3 in DNA: TGTGCCAGCAGCCAACAGGGTGTGAGTGGAAACACCATATATTTT.